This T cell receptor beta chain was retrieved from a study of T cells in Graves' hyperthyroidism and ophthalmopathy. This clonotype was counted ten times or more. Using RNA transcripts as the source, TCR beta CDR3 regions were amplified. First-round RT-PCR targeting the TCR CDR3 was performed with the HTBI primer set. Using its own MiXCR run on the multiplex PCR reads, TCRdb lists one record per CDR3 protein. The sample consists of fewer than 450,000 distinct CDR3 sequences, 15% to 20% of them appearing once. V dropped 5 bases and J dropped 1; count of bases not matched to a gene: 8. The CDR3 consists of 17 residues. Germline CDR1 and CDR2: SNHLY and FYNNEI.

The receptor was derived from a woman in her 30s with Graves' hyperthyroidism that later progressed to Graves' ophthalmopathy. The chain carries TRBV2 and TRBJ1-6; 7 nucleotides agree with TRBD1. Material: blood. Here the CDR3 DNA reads TGTGCCAGCAGTACCCCCGGGACAGAATCCTATAATTCACCCCTCCACTTT. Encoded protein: CASSTPGTESYNSPLHF.